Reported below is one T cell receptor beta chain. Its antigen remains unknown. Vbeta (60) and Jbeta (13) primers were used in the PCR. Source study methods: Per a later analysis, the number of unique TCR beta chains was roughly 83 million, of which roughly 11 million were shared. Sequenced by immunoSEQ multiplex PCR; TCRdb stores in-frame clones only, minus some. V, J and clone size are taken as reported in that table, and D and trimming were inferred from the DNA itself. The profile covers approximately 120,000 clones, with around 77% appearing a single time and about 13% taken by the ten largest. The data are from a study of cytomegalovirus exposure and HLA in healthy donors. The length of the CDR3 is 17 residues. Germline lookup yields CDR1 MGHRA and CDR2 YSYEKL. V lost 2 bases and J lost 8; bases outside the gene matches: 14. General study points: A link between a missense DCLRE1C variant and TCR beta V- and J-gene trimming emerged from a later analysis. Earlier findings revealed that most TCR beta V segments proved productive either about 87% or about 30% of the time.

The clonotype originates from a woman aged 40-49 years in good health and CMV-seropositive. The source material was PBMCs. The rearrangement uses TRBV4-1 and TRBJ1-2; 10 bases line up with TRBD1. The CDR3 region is CASSQPSTTGGLRGYTF. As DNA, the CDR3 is TGCGCCAGCAGCCAACCATCGACGACAGGGGGCCTGAGAGGCTACACCTTC.